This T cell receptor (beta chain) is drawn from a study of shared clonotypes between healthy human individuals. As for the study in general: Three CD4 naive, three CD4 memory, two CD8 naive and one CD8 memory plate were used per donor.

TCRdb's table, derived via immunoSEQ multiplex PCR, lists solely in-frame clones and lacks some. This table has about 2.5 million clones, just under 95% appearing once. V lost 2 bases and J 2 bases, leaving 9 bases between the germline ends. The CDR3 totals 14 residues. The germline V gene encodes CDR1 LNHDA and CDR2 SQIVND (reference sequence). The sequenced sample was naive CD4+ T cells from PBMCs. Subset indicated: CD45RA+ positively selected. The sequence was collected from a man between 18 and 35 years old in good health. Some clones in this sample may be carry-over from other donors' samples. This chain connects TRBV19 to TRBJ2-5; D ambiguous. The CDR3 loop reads CASSISLQQETQYF. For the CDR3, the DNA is TGTGCCAGTAGTATAAGTCTACAACAAGAGACCCAGTACTTC.